This T cell receptor (beta chain) stems from a study of STAT3 mutations in large granular lymphocyte leukemia. Whole-study context: Immunosuppressive therapy was given to more than half of T-LGLL patients. Findings and caveats of the study: In T-cell large granular lymphocyte leukemia, about half of patients showed multiple immunodominant subclonotypes.

Regarding this clone: Its antigen is currently unknown.

Some clones are missing from TCRdb's copy, which holds only in-frame ones; the method was immunoSEQ multiplex PCR. The repertoire holds about 15,000 clones, with 90% as singletons. The ends lost 0 bases at V and 4 bases at J; junction bases unmatched: 4. This CDR3 is built from 15 residues. The germline V gene has CDR1 SGHRS and CDR2 YFSETQ. The receptor was derived from a man aged 40-49 years with T-cell large granular lymphocyte leukemia. Some clones in this sample may be carry-over from other donors' samples. The chain recombines TRBV5-1 with TRBJ1-5; 7 bases fit TRBD1. Material: peripheral blood mononuclear cells. CDR3 sequence (DNA): TGCGCCAGCAGCTTGGACAGGGGAACAAATCAGCCCCAGCATTTT. This codes for CASSLDRGTNQPQHF.